This TCR beta chain is drawn from a study of cytomegalovirus exposure and HLA in healthy donors. Findings and limits, study-wide: Per a later analysis, 15,000 to 20,000 TCR beta sequences showed association with HLA alleles at 0.05 false discovery rate.

CDR3 length: 17 amino acids. Trimming cost V 2 bases and J 0 bases, with 11 bases left between them. Germline V gene data show CDR1 as MGHDK and CDR2 as SYGVNS. The table lists this clone with a few counts. The antigen is unknown. PCR was performed using 60 Vbeta and 13 Jbeta primers. Sequencing was performed with immunoSEQ multiplex PCR; in TCRdb, only in-frame clones are kept and a portion is missing. The profile shows around 200,000 clones, roughly 80% of them singletons. Material: PBMCs. The receptor was derived from a middle-aged man in good health and CMV-seropositive. V and J are TRBV25-1 and TRBJ2-6; D perhaps matches TRBD1 (6 bases). CDR3 in amino acids: CASSEGGRPSGANVLTF. CDR3 DNA sequence: TGTGCCAGCAGTGAAGGGGGCCGACCCTCTGGGGCCAACGTCCTGACTTTC.